This T cell receptor (beta chain) was retrieved from a study of persistence of HIV-infected CD4 T cells (dated by TCRdb to 2018 to 2021). About the study as a whole: CMV- and HIV-1 Gag-responding CD4+ T cells were isolated from ART-treated individuals so that antigen-driven clonal expansion of HIV-1-infected cells could be examined. The median time the participants had spent on suppressive ART was approximately eight years. Peripheral blood samples of up to roughly 200 mL were taken at multiple time points, with the exception of a couple of participants who underwent leukapheresis at a single time point. The clonality of all cells in each sorted population was measured by TCRbeta sequencing, and the clonality of infected cells was measured by proviral sequencing. The TCR cluster analysis across participants included 8 participants for CMV and 6 or 7 participants for Gag. The paper's findings and limits, for the study overall: Only a small number of individuals took part in the study, and only a limited range of antigens was tested. Within the same sorted populations, how oligoclonal the TCRs were correlated with how oligoclonal the proviruses were. Bulk TCR analyses could not be limited to the rare CMV-responding cells that actually contained HIV-1 proviruses. Significantly lower TCRbeta richness was observed in CMV- and Gag-responding cells than in anti-CD3/anti-CD28-responding cells, and higher oligoclonality was observed in CMV-responding cells than in CD3/CD28-stimulated and Gag-responding cells. Antigen-responding cells were enriched for degenerate expanded CDR3beta sequences, which suggests convergent selection of CD4+ responses to CMV and Gag.

The treatment or condition label, read with the paper, signifies: suppressive antiretroviral therapy. Cells were stimulated with a pool of overlapping HIV-1 Gag 15-mer peptides at 1 ug per peptide per mL. Nonresponding CD40L-negative CD69-negative CD45RO-high memory CD4+ T cells were sorted as memory populations depleted of antigen-responding cells. Participants were HIV-1-infected adults who started suppressive ART during chronic infection. For at least 4 years, participants had undetectable plasma HIV-1 RNA, below 50 copies/mL. To be included, a participant needed positive CMV serology and a CD4+ T cell count above 400 cells/uL. Before stimulation, PBMCs were isolated using density centrifugation and depleted of CD8+ T cells. CD8-depleted PBMCs were stimulated for approximately 18 hours with anti-CD28/CD49d costimulation, CD40-blocking antibody and enfuvirtide to prevent new infections. Sorting was done on either a Beckman Coulter MoFlo Legacy or an XDP sorter, and propidium iodide was used to exclude dead cells. Genomic DNA was extracted using the QIAamp DNA Mini Kit for samples with more than one million cells and using the Quick-DNA Microprep Kit for all other samples.

The immunoSEQ hsTCRB assay version 4 in survey mode was used to sequence TCRbeta repertoires from genomic DNA. Genomic DNA was diluted to 8 to 10 ng/uL, using up to 1 ug per sample for TCRbeta sequencing. The source study handled its data this way. TCRbeta data analysis was done in ImmunoSeq Analyzer 3.0, and diversity was calculated on productive nucleotide rearrangements. The improved Chao index was used to estimate lower-bound TCR diversity, and the Gini coefficient was used to estimate clonality using the Immunarch R package. Nucleotide rearrangements that differed but encoded the same CDR3beta amino acid sequence were counted as separate clonotypes. Differential abundance analysis found TCRbeta sequences that were significantly enriched in antigen-responding cells compared with anti-CD3/anti-CD28-activated cells. GLIPH2 grouped TCRs by predicted peptide-MHC specificity, both within each participant and across combined participant data sets. Entries here come from immuneACCESS through TCRdb and include only in-frame sequences with V and J called. Some clones fail to appear in such tables; in the studies checked, an unresolved V gene covers under half of the shortfall, and the cause of the remainder is unknown. The D gene and trimming were derived from the DNA, and the V and J assignments and clone size from that table. A total of roughly 32,000 clones appear in this sample, approximately 85% of them only once. Approximately 20% of the sample belongs to the ten largest clones.

Of note for this clone: Its antigen is still unknown. No quality values exist for individual bases; no much larger clone is one base distant.

The sequence derives from an adult woman with HIV who was CMV-seropositive. The sample consisted of CD4+ T cells sorted from PBMCs after approximately 19-hour stimulation, taken from a patient who received antiretroviral therapy. The cell subset or site label for this specimen denotes: CD40L-CD69- CD45RO-high memory CD4 T cells not responding to Gag peptides.

The DNA sequence is TGTGCCAGCAGCTTCGACAGGGGGCAAGAGACCCAGTACTTC. Its translation reads: CASSFDRGQETQYF. The V and J segments used are TRBV5-6 and TRBJ2-5, and TRBD1 matches 9 of the central bases. The CDR3 sequence holds 14 residues, the cysteine and phenylalanine included. Only the CDR3 DNA is retained, 42 bases long and in frame from the first base. Reading the germline V gene gives CDR1 SGHDT and CDR2 YYEEEE. Trimmed from V: 2 bases; trimmed from J: 2 bases; junction bases lacking a gene match: 1.